One sample yielded the 8 T cell receptor beta chains listed below, sequenced in a study of breast tumors, draining lymph nodes, adjacent tissues. TCRdb passed the multiplex PCR reads through MiXCR, listing each CDR3 protein once. The repertoire holds approximately 20,000 distinct CDR3 sequences, with over 40% as singletons. The specimen was breast tumor tissue. The receptors originated from a female donor with breast cancer. Some clones in this sample may be carry-over from other donors' samples.

This clonotype was recorded at least ten times. A much larger clonotype is one base distant, so this may be a read error. This chain uses TRBV10-3 with TRBJ2-1, with 9 nucleotides matching TRBD2. Germline V gene data show CDR1 as ENHRY and CDR2 as SYGVKD. This CDR3 region has 14 residues. The CDR3 DNA is TGTGCCATCGGTGACGCGGGAGGGTACAATGAGCAGTTCTTC. This encodes CAIGDAGGYNEQFF.

The J gene is TRBJ2-7, the V gene TRBV11-2, with TRBD1 matching 9 bases. V was pared by 0 bases and J by 4 bases, with 4 bases of the junction left unmatched. The CDR3 consists of 15 residues. Per germline, CDR1 SGHAT and CDR2 FQNNGV. The CDR3 here is CASSLEQGARYEQYF. The CDR3 bases are TGTGCCAGCAGCTTAGAACAGGGGGCGCGATACGAGCAGTACTTC.

This clonotype came up many times. The chain links TRBV19 to TRBJ2-1, with D perhaps given as TRBD1 or TRBD2 (5 bases each). From germline, CDR1 is LNHDA and CDR2 SQIVND (reference sequence). There are 14 residues in the CDR3. The V end was cut by 4 bases, the J end by 7 bases, with 14 bases between. The CDR3 DNA follows: TGTGCCAGTAGTACGGACAAGGGAGTAAATGAGCAGTTCTTC. This translates into CASSTDKGVNEQFF.

The V gene is TRBV5-1, the J gene TRBJ2-7, with TRBD2 as a possible D gene (6 bases). Germline V gene sequence: CDR1 SGHRS, CDR2 YFSETQ. The V gene lost 4 bases and the J gene lost 1 base, with 9 bases spanning the gap. There are 13 residues in the CDR3. CDR3 sequence: CASSPAGSYEQYF. CDR3 sequence (DNA): TGCGCCAGCAGCCCGGCGGGGTCCTACGAGCAGTACTTC.

This clonotype was detected ten times or more. The chain has TRBV5-8 and TRBJ2-1; D gene unclear. The germline CDR1 and CDR2 sequences are SGHTS and YDEGEE. Trimming took off 4 bases at V and 7 bases at J, with 12 bases between the two ends. This CDR3 has 13 residues. The CDR3 region is CASSPSTLNEQFF. DNA for the CDR3: TGTGCCAGCAGCCCCTCGACTTTGAATGAGCAGTTCTTC.

This clonotype was recorded at least ten times. The chain joins TRBV11-1 to TRBJ1-1; D ambiguous. The germline V and J ends were trimmed by 0 bases and 0 bases, with 14 bases remaining between them. Germline values: CDR1 SGHAT, CDR2 FQDESV (reference sequence). The CDR3 has 17 residues. DNA of the CDR3: TGTGCCAGCAGCTTAGCTATCGGGCAGCTTATGAACACTGAAGCTTTCTTT. This codes for CASSLAIGQLMNTEAFF.

The genes are TRBV6-1 and TRBJ2-5; 9 bases line up with TRBD2. In germline, CDR1 is MNHNS, CDR2 SASEGT. The CDR3 length is 17 residues. V dropped 0 bases and J dropped 2; count of bases not matched to a gene: 7. Here the CDR3 reads CASSEAETTSGQETQYF. CDR3 bases: TGTGCCAGCAGTGAAGCTGAGACTACTAGCGGGCAAGAGACCCAGTACTTC.

This clonotype has a count of ten or more. J is TRBJ2-6 and V is TRBV7-6, with 7 bases fitting TRBD1. J gave up 0 bases and V 5 bases, and 4 bases lay outside the gene matches. The CDR3 has 16 amino acids. Germline-derived CDR1 and CDR2 are SGHVS and FNYEAQ. CDR3 sequence: CASSPPGGSGANVLTF. The DNA for the CDR3 is TGTGCCAGCAGCCCCCCAGGGGGCTCTGGGGCCAACGTCCTGACTTTC.